Reported below is one T cell receptor (beta chain). Genes and germline are mouse. From the germline J gene comes the end of the CDR3, since the read stops 1 residue before it. Time point given: mouse harvest day 7 after allogeneic transplant. Mouse grafts combined 10^7 T-cell-depleted bone marrow cells with 10^6 splenic CD5+ T cells. The sample comes from a study of tissue T cells after allogeneic stem cell transplantation. Repertoires were generated with immunoSEQ multiplex PCR, while TCRdb's copy carries only in-frame clones and drops some. Of fewer than 10,000 clones listed, about 45% are singletons. Germline CDR1 reads KGHPV; CDR2 reads FQNQEV (reference sequence). Trimming took 6 bases from V and 1 from J; bases not matched to a gene: 6. The CDR3 length is 15 residues.

Sequencing input: gut tissue. The chain is built from TRBV26 and TRBJ2-4, with 8 bases fitting TRBD1. The sequence derives from a female BALB/c mouse given C57BL/6 T cells with graft-versus-host disease after an allogeneic hematopoietic cell transplant. This CDR3 reads CASSSDRVGQNTLYF. The sequenced CDR3 bases are TGTGCCAGCAGCTCGGACAGGGTTGGTCAAAACACCTTGTAC.